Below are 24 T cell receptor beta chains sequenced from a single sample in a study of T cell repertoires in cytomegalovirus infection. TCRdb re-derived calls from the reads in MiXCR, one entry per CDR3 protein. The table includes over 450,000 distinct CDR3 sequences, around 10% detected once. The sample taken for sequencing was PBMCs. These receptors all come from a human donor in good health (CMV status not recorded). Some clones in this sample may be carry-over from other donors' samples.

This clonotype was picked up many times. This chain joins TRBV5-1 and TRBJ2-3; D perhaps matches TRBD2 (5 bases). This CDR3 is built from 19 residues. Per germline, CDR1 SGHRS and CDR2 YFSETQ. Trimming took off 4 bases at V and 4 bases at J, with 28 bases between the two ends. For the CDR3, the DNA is TGCGCCAGCAGCCCCCGAGGGCCCACGACCCGAGATAGGGCAGATACGCAGTATTTT. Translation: CASSPRGPTTRDRADTQYF. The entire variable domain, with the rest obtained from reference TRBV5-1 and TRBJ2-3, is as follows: KAGVTQTPRYLIKTRGQQVTLSCSPISGHRSVSWYQQTPGQGLQFLFEYFSETQRNKGNFPGRFSGRQFSNSRSEMNVSTLELGDSALYLCASSPRGPTTRDRADTQYFGPGTRLTVL.

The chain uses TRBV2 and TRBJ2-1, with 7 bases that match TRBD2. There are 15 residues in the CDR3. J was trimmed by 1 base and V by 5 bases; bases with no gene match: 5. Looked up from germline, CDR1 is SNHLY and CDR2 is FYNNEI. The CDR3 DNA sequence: TGTGCCAGCAGTCCGGGAGCGGGATCCTACAATGAGCAGTTCTTC. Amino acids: CASSPGAGSYNEQFF. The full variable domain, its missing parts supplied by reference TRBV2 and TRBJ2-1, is EPEVTQTPSHQVTQMGQEVILRCVPISNHLYFYWYRQILGQKVEFLVSFYNNEISEKSEIFDDQFSVERPDGSNFTLKIRSTKLEDSAMYFCASSPGAGSYNEQFFGPGTRLTVL.

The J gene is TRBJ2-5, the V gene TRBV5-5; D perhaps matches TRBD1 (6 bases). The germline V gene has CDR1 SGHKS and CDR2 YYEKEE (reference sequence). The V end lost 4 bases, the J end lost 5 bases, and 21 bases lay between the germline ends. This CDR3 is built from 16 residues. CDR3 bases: TGTGCCAGCAGCGCTGGAGTGGGGGCCGGCGGGGAGACCCAGTACTTC. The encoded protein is CASSAGVGAGGETQYF.

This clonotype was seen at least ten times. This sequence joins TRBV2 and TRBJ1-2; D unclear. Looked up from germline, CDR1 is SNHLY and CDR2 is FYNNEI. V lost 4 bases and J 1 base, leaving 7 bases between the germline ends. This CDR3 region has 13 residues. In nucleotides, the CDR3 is TGTGCCAGCAGTGCCCAGAATAACTATGGCTACACCTTC. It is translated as CASSAQNNYGYTF.

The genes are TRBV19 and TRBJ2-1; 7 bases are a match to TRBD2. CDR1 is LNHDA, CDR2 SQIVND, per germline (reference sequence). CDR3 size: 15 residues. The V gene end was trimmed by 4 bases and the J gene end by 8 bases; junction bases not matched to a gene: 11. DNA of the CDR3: TGTGCCAGTAGTAACCCGCCGGGAGGCAGGGATGAGCAGTTCTTC. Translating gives CASSNPPGGRDEQFF.

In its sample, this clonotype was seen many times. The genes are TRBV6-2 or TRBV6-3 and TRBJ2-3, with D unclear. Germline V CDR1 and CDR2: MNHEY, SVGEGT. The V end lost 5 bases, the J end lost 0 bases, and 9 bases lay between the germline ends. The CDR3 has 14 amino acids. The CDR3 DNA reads TGTGCCAGCAGTCACCGTGGAAGCACAGATACGCAGTATTTT. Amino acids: CASSHRGSTDTQYF.

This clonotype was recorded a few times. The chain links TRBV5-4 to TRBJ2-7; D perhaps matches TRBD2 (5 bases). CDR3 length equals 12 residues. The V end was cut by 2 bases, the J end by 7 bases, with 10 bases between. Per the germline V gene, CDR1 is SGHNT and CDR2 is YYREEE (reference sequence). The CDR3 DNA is TGTGCCAGCAGCTTTGGAGGACCGGAGCAGTACTTC. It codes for CASSFGGPEQYF.

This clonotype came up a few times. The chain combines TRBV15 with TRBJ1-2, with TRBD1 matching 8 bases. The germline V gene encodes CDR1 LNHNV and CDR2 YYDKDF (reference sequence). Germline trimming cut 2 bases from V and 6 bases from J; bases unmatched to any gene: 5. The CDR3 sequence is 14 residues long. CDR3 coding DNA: TGTGCCACCAGCAGATCCAGGGGGCAAGATGGCTACACCTTC. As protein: CATSRSRGQDGYTF.

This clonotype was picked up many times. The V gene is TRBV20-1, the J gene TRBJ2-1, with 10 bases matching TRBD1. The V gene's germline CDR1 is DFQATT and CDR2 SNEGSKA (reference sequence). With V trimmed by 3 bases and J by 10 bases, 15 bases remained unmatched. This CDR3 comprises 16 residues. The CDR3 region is CSASSPSGTGEEEQFF. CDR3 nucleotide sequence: TGCAGTGCTAGTTCACCCTCCGGGACAGGGGAGGAAGAGCAGTTCTTC.

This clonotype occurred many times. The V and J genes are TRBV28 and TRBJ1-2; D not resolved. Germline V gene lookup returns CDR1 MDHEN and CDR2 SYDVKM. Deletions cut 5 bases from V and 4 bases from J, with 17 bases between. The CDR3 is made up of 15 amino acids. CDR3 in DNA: TGTGCCAGCAGTGTCAACAACATCGCCTTCTATGGCTACACCTTC. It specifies CASSVNNIAFYGYTF.

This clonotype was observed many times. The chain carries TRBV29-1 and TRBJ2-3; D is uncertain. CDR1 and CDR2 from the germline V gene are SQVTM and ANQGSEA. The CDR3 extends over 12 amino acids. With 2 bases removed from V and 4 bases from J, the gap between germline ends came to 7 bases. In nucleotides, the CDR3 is TGCAGCGTTGAAAGGACGGCAGATACGCAGTATTTT. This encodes CSVERTADTQYF.

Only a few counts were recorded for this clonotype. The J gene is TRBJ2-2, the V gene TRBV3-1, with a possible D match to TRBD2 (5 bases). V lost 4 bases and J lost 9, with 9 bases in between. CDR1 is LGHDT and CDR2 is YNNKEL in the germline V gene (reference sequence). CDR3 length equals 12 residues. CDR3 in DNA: TGTGCCAGCAGCCGCAGCGGCCGGGAGCTGTTTTTT. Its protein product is CASSRSGRELFF.

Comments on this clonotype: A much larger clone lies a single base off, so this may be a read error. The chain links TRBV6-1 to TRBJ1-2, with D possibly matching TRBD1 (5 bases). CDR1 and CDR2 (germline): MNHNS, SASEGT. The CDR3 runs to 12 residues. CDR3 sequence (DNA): TGTGCCAGCAACAGGCGAGGCTATGGCTGCACCTTC. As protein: CASNRRGYGCTF.

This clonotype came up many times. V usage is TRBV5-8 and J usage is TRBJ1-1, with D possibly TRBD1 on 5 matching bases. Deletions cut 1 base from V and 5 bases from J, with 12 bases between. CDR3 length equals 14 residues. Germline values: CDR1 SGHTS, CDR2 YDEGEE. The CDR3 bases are TGTGCCAGCAGCTTGTGGAGGGGCGAGACTGAAGCTTTCTTT. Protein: CASSLWRGETEAFF. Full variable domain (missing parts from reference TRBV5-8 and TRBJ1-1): EAGVTQSPTHLIKTRGQQATLRCSPISGHTSVYWYQQALGLGLQFLLWYDEGEERNRGNFPPRFSGRQFPNYSSELNVNALELEDSALYLCASSLWRGETEAFFGQGTRLTVV.

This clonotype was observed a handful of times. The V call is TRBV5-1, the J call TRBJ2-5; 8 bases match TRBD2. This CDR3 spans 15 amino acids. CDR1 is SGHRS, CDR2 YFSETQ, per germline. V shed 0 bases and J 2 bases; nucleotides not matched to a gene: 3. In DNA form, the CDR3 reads TGCGCCAGCAGCTTGGCAGCGGGAGCTCAAGAGACCCAGTACTTC. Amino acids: CASSLAAGAQETQYF. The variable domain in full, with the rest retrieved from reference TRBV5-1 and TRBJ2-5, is KAGVTQTPRYLIKTRGQQVTLSCSPISGHRSVSWYQQTPGQGLQFLFEYFSETQRNKGNFPGRFSGRQFSNSRSEMNVSTLELGDSALYLCASSLAAGAQETQYFGPGTRLLVL.

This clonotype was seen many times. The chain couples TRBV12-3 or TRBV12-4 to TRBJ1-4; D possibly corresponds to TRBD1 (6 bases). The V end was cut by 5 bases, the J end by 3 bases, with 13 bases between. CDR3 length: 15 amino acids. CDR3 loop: CASSPSGTSNEKLFF. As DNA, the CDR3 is TGTGCCAGCAGTCCCTCCGGGACATCTAATGAAAAACTGTTTTTT.

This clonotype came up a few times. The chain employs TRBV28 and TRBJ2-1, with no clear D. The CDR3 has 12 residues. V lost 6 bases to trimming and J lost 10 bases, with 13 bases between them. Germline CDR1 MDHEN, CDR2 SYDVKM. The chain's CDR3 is CASSLEKYEQFF. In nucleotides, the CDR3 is TGTGCCAGCAGCCTTGAAAAATACGAGCAGTTCTTC.

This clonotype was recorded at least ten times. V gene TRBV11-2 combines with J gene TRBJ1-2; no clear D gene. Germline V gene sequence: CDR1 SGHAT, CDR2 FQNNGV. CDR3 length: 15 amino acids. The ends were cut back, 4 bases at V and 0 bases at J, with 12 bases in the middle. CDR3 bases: TGTGCCAGCAGCTCAAACAGACGAGCTAACTATGGCTACACCTTC. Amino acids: CASSSNRRANYGYTF.

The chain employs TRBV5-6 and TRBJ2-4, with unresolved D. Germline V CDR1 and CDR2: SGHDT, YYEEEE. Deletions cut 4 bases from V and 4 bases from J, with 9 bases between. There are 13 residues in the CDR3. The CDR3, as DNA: TGTGCCAGCAGCCCGGAACCGAAAAACATTCAGTACTTC. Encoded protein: CASSPEPKNIQYF.

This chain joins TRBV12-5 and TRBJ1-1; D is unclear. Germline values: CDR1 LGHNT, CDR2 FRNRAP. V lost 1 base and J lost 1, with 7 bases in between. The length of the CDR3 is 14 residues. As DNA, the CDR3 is TGTGCTAGTGGTTTGGGGGAGAGGAACACTGAAGCTTTCTTT. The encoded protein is CASGLGERNTEAFF.

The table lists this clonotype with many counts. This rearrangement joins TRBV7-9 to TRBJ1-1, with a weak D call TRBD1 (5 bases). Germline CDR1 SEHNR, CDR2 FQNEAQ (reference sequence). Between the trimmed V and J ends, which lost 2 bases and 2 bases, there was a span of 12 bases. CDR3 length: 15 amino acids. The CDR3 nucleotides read TGTGCCAGCAGCTTAATCCGGGACCGAAACACTGAAGCTTTCTTT. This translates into CASSLIRDRNTEAFF. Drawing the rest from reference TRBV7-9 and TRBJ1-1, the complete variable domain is DTGVSQNPRHKITKRGQNVTFRCDPISEHNRLYWYRQTLGQGPEFLTYFQNEAQLEKSRLLSDRFSAERPKGSFSTLEIQRTEQGDSAMYLCASSLIRDRNTEAFFGQGTRLTVV.

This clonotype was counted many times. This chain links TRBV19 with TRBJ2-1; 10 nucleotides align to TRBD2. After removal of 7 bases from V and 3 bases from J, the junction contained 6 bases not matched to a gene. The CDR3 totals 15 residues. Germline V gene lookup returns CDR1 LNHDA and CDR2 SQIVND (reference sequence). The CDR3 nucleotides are TGTGCCAGTACCCTACGGACTAGCGGCTACAATGAGCAGTTCTTC. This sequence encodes CASTLRTSGYNEQFF.

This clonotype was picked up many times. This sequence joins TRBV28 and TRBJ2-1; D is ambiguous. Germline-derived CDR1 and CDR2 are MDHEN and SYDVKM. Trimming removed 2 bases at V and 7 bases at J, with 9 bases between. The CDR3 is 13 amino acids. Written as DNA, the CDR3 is TGTGCCAGCAGTTTAGGTCAAACTAATGAGCAGTTCTTC. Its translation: CASSLGQTNEQFF.

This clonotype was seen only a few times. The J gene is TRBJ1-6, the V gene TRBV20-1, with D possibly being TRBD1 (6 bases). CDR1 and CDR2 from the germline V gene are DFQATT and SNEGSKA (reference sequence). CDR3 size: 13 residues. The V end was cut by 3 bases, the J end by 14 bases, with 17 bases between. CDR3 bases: TGCAGTGCTAGGCAGGGGAACGCAGGAACCCTCCACTTT. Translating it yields CSARQGNAGTLHF.